The 18 T cell receptor beta chains below were found in one sample sequenced in a study of blood T cells in healthy people across ages. Then a second PCR, running about 6 to 12 cycles, was carried out with a sample-barcoded 5' primer and a J-beta primer mix. TCRdb independently ran MiXCR on the 5' RACE reads; one entry per CDR3 protein. Altogether approximately 800,000 distinct CDR3 sequences are present, 56% being singletons, with the ten largest covering roughly 26%. The sequencing sample was made of blood. The receptors stem from a man aged 35 to 55 in good health.

The chain has TRBV6-5 and TRBJ1-2; tentatively, D is TRBD1 (6 bases). V lost 9 bases, J lost 0 bases, and 11 bases lay in between. This CDR3 has 13 residues. The V gene's germline CDR1 is MNHEY and CDR2 SVGAGI. CDR3 loop: CASTRTANYGYTF. The CDR3 DNA is TGTGCCAGTACCCGGACAGCTAACTATGGCTACACCTTC.

This clonotype was found a few times. V and J are TRBV29-1 and TRBJ1-1; TRBD1 agrees at 10 bases. Per germline, CDR1 SQVTM and CDR2 ANQGSEA. The CDR3 extends over 14 amino acids. The V and J ends lost 8 bases and 1 base, in that order; junction bases with no gene match: 7. CDR3 bases: TGCAGCACTCAAGGGACAGGGGCGAACACTGAAGCTTTCTTT. Translation: CSTQGTGANTEAFF.

The chain carries TRBV29-1 and TRBJ2-5, with 7 bases aligning to TRBD1. Germline CDR1 SQVTM, CDR2 ANQGSEA. CDR3 length: 12 residues. V was clipped by 7 bases and J by 5 bases; unmatched bases: 7. The chain's CDR3 is CSADRDGETQYF. In DNA, the CDR3 is TGCAGCGCCGACAGGGACGGGGAGACCCAGTACTTC.

V and J are TRBV9 and TRBJ1-1; possibly TRBD1 for D (5 bases). The V gene's germline CDR1 is SGDLS and CDR2 YYNGEE. V was trimmed by 5 bases and J by 3 bases, leaving 11 bases between them. The CDR3 has 13 residues. The chain's CDR3 is CASRQVADTEAFF. The CDR3, as DNA: TGTGCCAGCAGACAGGTAGCGGACACTGAAGCTTTCTTT.

The table lists this clonotype with a count of one. The rearrangement joins TRBV3-1 to TRBJ1-1; D gene ambiguous. Per germline, CDR1 LGHDT and CDR2 YNNKEL (reference sequence). The CDR3 covers 17 residues. Trimming took 3 bases from V and 1 from J, leaving 18 bases between them. CDR3 nucleotides: TGTGCCAGCAGCCATACCAGGTTGATTGTAGAGAACACTGAAGCTTTCTTT. This translates into CASSHTRLIVENTEAFF.

The rearrangement joins TRBV7-9 to TRBJ2-7; no definite D call. Looked up from germline, CDR1 is SEHNR and CDR2 is FQNEAQ (reference sequence). V was pared by 1 base and J by 3 bases, with 13 bases between. There are 15 residues in the CDR3. The CDR3 here is CASSLGGRLNYEQYF. The CDR3 nucleotides read TGTGCCAGCAGCTTAGGCGGCAGGCTAAACTACGAGCAGTACTTC.

This clonotype was recorded a few times. The chain joins TRBV12-3 or TRBV12-4 to TRBJ1-2; D is unresolved. Trimming left V 7 bases short and J 7 bases short, with 13 bases between. The CDR3 extends over 12 amino acids. DNA of the CDR3: TGTGCCAGCACCAAAAGCACTCGTGGCTACACCTTC. This encodes CASTKSTRGYTF.

A few counts support this clonotype. The chain couples TRBV29-1 to TRBJ2-1; 12 nucleotides align to TRBD2. V shed 7 bases and J 3 bases; nucleotides not matched to a gene: 4. Germline V gives CDR1 SQVTM, CDR2 ANQGSEA. CDR3 length: 14 residues. The DNA for the CDR3 is TGCAGCGGTGGACTAGCGGGGAGCTACAATGAGCAGTTCTTC. Protein sequence: CSGGLAGSYNEQFF.

This chain connects TRBV10-3 to TRBJ1-4; D might be TRBD1 (5 bases). The germline V gene encodes CDR1 ENHRY and CDR2 SYGVKD. Trimming stripped 8 bases from V and 3 bases from J, with 13 bases between. This CDR3 comprises 14 residues. CDR3 loop: CAIASGVANEKLFF. The CDR3, as DNA: TGTGCCATCGCCTCGGGGGTAGCTAATGAAAAACTGTTTTTT.

This clonotype was counted a few times. The genes are TRBV29-1 and TRBJ2-7; 9 bases align to TRBD2. J was trimmed by 5 bases and V by 8 bases; bases with no gene match: 13. The CDR3 is 14 residues long. The germline V gene has CDR1 SQVTM and CDR2 ANQGSEA. CDR3 residues: CSSKNSGSVDEQYF. The CDR3 DNA sequence: TGCAGCTCGAAAAATAGCGGGAGCGTCGACGAGCAGTACTTC.

The V call is TRBV20-1, the J call TRBJ2-1, with 9 bases identical to TRBD1. Germline values: CDR1 DFQATT, CDR2 SNEGSKA (reference sequence). The ends lost 5 bases at V and 7 bases at J; junction bases unmatched: 12. The CDR3 has 15 amino acids. The chain's CDR3 is CSARYPGQGVNEQFF. CDR3 nucleotide sequence: TGCAGTGCTCGGTACCCGGGACAGGGAGTGAATGAGCAGTTCTTC.

This clonotype was detected only a few times. The gene calls are TRBV20-1 and TRBJ1-2; no reliable D call. Looked up from germline, CDR1 is DFQATT and CDR2 is SNEGSKA (reference sequence). This CDR3 contains 12 residues. V lost 3 bases, J lost 4 bases, and 9 bases lay in between. CDR3: CSASKDFYGYTF. CDR3 bases: TGCAGTGCTAGTAAAGACTTCTATGGCTACACCTTC.

The chain uses TRBV2 and TRBJ2-4; TRBD1 aligns across 7 bases. The CDR3 consists of 14 residues. Germline V lookup: CDR1 SNHLY, CDR2 FYNNEI. V was clipped by 6 bases and J by 1 base; unmatched bases: 3. Here the CDR3 reads CASSLQGAKNIQYF. CDR3 bases: TGTGCCAGCAGCTTACAGGGGGCCAAAAACATTCAGTACTTC.

V usage is TRBV20-1 and J usage is TRBJ2-3; D is unclear. Germline lookup yields CDR1 DFQATT and CDR2 SNEGSKA (reference sequence). This CDR3 is 15 amino acids long. V was clipped by 0 bases and J by 6 bases, with 16 bases between them. The CDR3 loop reads CSARDRVEAGDTQYF. CDR3 DNA: TGCAGTGCTAGAGATAGGGTAGAGGCCGGCGATACGCAGTATTTT.

The sample holds a few counts of this clonotype. The chain employs TRBV12-3 or TRBV12-4 and TRBJ2-5, with D possibly being TRBD1 (5 bases). This CDR3 spans 15 amino acids. V was cut by 0 bases and J by 7 bases, with 15 bases left in between. CDR3 DNA: TGTGCCAGCAGTTTAGCGGGGCCAATCTTAGGGACCCAGTACTTC. Translating it yields CASSLAGPILGTQYF.

The chain employs TRBV27 and TRBJ1-5; 9 bases are a match to TRBD1. The germline gives CDR1 MNHEY, CDR2 SMNVEV (reference sequence). CDR3 size: 17 residues. Trimming took 6 bases from V and 6 from J; bases not matched to a gene: 15. In DNA, the CDR3 is TGTGCCAGCAGGCGGGGACAGGGAGATCCCCCGGGTCAGCCCCAGCATTTT. This translates into CASRRGQGDPPGQPQHF.

The V gene is TRBV7-8, the J gene TRBJ1-1, with D perhaps TRBD1 (6 bases). Germline assignment: CDR1 SGHVS and CDR2 FQNEAQ. With 1 base removed from V and 2 bases from J, the gap between germline ends came to 11 bases. The CDR3 is 15 amino acids. The CDR3 region is CASSLVQGSNTEAFF. In DNA form, the CDR3 reads TGTGCCAGCAGCTTAGTACAGGGATCTAACACTGAAGCTTTCTTT. Together with reference TRBV7-8 and TRBJ1-1, the CDR3 gives the full variable domain: GAGVSQSPRYKVAKRGQDVALRCDPISGHVSLFWYQQALGQGPEFLTYFQNEAQLDKSGLPSDRFFAERPEGSVSTLKIQRTQQEDSAVYLCASSLVQGSNTEAFFGQGTRLTVV.

This rearrangement joins TRBV12-3 or TRBV12-4 to TRBJ1-3, with D uncertain. This CDR3 is 12 amino acids long. V lost 3 bases and J 3 bases, leaving 3 bases between the germline ends. The CDR3 region is CASSFGGNTIYF. CDR3 in DNA: TGTGCCAGCAGTTTTGGTGGAAACACCATATATTTT.